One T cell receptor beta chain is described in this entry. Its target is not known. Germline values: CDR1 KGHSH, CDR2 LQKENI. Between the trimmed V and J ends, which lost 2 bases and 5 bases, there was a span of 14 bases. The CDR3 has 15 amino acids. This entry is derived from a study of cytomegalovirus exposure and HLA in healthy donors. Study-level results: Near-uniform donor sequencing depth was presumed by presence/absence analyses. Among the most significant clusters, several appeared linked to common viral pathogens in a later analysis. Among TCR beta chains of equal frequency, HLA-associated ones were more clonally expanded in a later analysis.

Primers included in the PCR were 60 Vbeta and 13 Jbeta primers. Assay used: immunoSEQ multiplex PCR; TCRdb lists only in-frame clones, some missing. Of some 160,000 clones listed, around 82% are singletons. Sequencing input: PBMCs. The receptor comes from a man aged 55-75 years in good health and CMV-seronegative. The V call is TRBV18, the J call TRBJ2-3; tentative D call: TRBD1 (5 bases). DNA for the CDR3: TGTGCCAGCTCACCAGATGAAGGGGCAGGAGATACGCAGTATTTT. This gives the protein CASSPDEGAGDTQYF.